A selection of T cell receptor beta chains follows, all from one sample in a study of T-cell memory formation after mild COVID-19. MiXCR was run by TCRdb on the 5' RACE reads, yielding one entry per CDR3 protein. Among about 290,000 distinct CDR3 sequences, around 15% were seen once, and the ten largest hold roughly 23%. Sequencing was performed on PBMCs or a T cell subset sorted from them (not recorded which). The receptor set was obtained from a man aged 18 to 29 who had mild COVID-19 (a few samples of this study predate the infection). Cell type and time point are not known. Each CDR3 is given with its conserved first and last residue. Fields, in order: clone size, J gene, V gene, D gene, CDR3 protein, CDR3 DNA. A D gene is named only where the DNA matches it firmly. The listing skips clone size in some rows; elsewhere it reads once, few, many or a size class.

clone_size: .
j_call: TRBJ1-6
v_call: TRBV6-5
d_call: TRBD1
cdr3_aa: CASRDRTGTSPLHF
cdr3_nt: TGTGCCAGCAGGGACAGGACAGGGACTTCACCCCTCCACTTT

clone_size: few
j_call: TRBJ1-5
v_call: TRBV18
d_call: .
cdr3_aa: CASSPEAGRMAQPQHF
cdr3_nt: TGTGCCAGCTCACCAGAGGCAGGGAGGATGGCTCAGCCCCAGCATTTT

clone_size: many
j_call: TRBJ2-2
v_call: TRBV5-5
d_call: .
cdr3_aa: CASSQTGNTGELFF
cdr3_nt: TGTGCCAGCAGCCAGACAGGAAACACCGGGGAGCTGTTTTTT

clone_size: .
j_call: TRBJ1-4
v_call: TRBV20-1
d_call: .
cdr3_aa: CSARPGHTNEKLFF
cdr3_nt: TGCAGTGCTAGGCCGGGACACACTAATGAAAAACTGTTTTTT

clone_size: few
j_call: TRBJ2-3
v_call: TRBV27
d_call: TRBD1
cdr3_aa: CVSRGLGTDTQYF
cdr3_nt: TGTGTCAGCAGGGGGCTGGGCACAGATACGCAGTATTTT

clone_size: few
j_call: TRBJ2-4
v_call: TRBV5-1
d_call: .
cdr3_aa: CASSLGTPAKNIQYF
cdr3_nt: TGCGCCAGCAGCTTGGGGACACCGGCCAAAAACATTCAGTACTTC

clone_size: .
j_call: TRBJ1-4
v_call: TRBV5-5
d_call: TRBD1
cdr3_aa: CASRNGLGQGGKLFF
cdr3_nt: TGTGCCAGCAGGAATGGTTTGGGACAGGGTGGAAAACTGTTTTTT

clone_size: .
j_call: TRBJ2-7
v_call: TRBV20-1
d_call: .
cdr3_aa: CSARDPGRQALYEQYF
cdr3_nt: TGCAGTGCTAGAGATCCTGGGAGACAGGCGCTCTACGAGCAGTACTTC

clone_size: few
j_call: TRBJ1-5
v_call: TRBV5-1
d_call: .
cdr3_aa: CASSSGTPNQPQHF
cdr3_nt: TGCGCCAGCAGTTCCGGGACCCCGAATCAGCCCCAGCATTTT

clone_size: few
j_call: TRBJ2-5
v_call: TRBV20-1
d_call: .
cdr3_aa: CSAPHGAAAETQYF
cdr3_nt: TGCAGTGCCCCTCACGGGGCGGCCGCCGAGACCCAGTACTTC

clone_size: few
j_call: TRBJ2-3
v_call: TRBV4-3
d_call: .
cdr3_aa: CASSQDPGTQYF
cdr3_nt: TGCGCCAGCAGCCAAGACCCGGGTACGCAGTATTTT

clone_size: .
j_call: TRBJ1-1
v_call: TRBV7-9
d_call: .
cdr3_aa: CASSTWANTEAFF
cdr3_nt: TGTGCCAGCAGCACTTGGGCGAACACTGAAGCTTTCTTT

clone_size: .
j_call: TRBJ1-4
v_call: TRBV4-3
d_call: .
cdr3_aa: CASSINEKLFF
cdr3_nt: TGCGCCAGCAGCATAAATGAAAAACTGTTTTTT

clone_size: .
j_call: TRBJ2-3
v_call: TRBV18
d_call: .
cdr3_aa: CASSPGLGGGTQYF
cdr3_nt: TGTGCCAGCTCGCCGGGACTTGGCGGAGGTACGCAGTATTTT

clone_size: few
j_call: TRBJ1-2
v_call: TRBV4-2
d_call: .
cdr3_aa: CASWGLNYGYTF
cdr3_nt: TGTGCCAGCTGGGGACTGAACTATGGCTACACCTTC

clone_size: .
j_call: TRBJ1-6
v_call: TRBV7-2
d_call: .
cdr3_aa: CASSLVLGYNSPLHF
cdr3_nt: TGTGCCAGCAGCTTAGTATTGGGGTATAATTCACCCCTCCACTTT

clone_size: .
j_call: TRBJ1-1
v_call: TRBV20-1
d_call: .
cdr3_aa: CSARHATGNTEAFF
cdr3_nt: TGCAGTGCTAGACACGCTACAGGAAACACTGAAGCTTTCTTT

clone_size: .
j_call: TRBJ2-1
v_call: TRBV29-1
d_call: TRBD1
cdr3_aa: CSGDRGVGNEQFF
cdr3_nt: TGCAGCGGTGACAGGGGGGTCGGAAATGAGCAGTTCTTC

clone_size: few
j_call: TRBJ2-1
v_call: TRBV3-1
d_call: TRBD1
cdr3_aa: CASSLWRGTGDPNEQFF
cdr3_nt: TGTGCCAGCAGCCTCTGGAGAGGGACAGGGGATCCCAATGAGCAGTTCTTC

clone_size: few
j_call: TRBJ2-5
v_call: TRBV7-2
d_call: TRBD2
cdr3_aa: CASSSESAGGFVTQYF
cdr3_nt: TGTGCCAGCAGCTCAGAGTCAGCGGGGGGGTTTGTGACCCAGTACTTC

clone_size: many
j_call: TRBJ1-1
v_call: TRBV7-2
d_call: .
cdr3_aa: CASSLAGNTEAFF
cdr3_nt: TGTGCCAGCAGCTTAGCAGGGAACACTGAAGCTTTCTTT

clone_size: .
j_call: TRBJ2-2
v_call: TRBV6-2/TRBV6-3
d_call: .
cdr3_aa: CASSYGRGDTGELFF
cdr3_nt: TGTGCCAGCAGTTACGGTAGGGGAGACACCGGGGAGCTGTTTTTT

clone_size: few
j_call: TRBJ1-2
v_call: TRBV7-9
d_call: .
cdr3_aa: CASSLSGIIGYTF
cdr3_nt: TGTGCCAGCAGCTTATCCGGGATTATTGGCTACACCTTC

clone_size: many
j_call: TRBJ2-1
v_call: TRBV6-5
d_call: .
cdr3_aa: CASSASYNEQFF
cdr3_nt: TGTGCCAGTTCGGCCTCCTACAATGAGCAGTTCTTC

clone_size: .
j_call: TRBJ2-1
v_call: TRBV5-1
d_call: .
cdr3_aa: CASSLGQSGDEQFF
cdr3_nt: TGCGCCAGCAGCTTGGGTCAGAGTGGGGATGAGCAGTTCTTC

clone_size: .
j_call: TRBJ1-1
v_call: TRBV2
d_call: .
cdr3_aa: CASSESPMKRGTEAFF
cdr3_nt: TGTGCCAGCAGTGAGAGCCCCATGAAGCGAGGAACTGAAGCTTTCTTT

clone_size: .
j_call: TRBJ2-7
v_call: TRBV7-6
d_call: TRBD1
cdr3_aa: CASSLGTGEYEQYF
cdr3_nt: TGTGCCAGCAGCCTCGGGACAGGGGAATACGAGCAGTACTTC